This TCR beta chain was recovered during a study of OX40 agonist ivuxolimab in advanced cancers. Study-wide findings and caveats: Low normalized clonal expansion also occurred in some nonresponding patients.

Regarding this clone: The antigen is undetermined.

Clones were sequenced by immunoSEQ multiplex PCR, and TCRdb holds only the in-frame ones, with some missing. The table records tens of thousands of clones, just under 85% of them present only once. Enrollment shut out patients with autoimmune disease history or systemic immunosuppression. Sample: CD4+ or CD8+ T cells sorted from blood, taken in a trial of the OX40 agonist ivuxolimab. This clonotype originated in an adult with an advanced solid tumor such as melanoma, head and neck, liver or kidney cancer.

Here the CDR3 DNA reads TGCGCCAGCAGCTTGGGGATTCGGGAACCAGATACGCAGTATTTT. Translation gives CASSLGIREPDTQYF. This sequence joins TRBV5-1 and TRBJ2-3, with D possibly matching TRBD2 (5 bases). CDR1 and CDR2 (germline): SGHRS, YFSETQ. The CDR3 contains 15 residues. Trimming pared 0 bases from V and 4 bases from J, leaving 12 bases between.